What follows are 25 T cell receptor beta chains derived from one specimen sequenced in a study of human T cells and chemical hapten exposure. TCRdb reprocessed the RACE reads with MiXCR, giving one entry per CDR3 protein. Found here are some 300,000 distinct CDR3 sequences, about 5% of them singletons; the top ten hold under 9.5%. Time point defined: pre-sensitization, week 0. Indicated treatment: therapeutic diphenylcyclopropenone sensitization with weekly scalp DPC. Sequences were derived from whole blood, sampled in connection with sensitization to the hapten diphenylcyclopropenone (DPC). Receptors were obtained from a woman between 18 and 29 years old with alopecia areata. Some clones in this sample may be carry-over from other donors' samples.

A few counts support this clonotype. J is TRBJ1-2 and V is TRBV2, with D perhaps matching TRBD1 (6 bases). Germline V gene lookup returns CDR1 SNHLY and CDR2 FYNNEI. The length of the CDR3 is 12 residues. V was pared by 8 bases and J by 4 bases, with 11 bases between. CDR3 coding DNA: TGTGCCAGCCGGACAGACCGCTATGGCTACACCTTC. It is translated as CASRTDRYGYTF.

Only a few counts were recorded for this clonotype. The gene calls are TRBV28 and TRBJ2-7; D unclear. CDR1 is MDHEN and CDR2 is SYDVKM in the germline V gene. V was shortened by 5 bases and J by 4 bases, with 18 bases between the two germline ends. CDR3 length equals 15 residues. CDR3 amino acids: CASSLDPPNGYEQYF. CDR3 in DNA: TGTGCCAGCAGTCTCGACCCCCCAAACGGATACGAGCAGTACTTC.

The CDR3 DNA is TGCACCAGCCGGATAACCGGGGGTTCTAGCGTTGAAGGTGGACATACGCAGTATTTT. Amino acid sequence: CTSRITGGSSVEGGHTQYF. The gene calls are TRBV1 and TRBJ2-3; the table names TRBD2, a call not compared with the DNA. TRBV1 is a pseudogene segment. This CDR3 is built from 19 residues.

The rearrangement links TRBV29-1 to TRBJ2-3, with D perhaps TRBD2 (5 bases). Germline V gives CDR1 SQVTM, CDR2 ANQGSEA. The CDR3 covers 13 residues. The ends were cut back, 0 bases at V and 4 bases at J, with 8 bases in the middle. The CDR3 region has the DNA TGCAGCGTTGAAGAACAGAGGGCAGATACGCAGTATTTT. It encodes CSVEEQRADTQYF.

This clonotype was counted a few times. The rearrangement links TRBV29-1 to TRBJ2-1; D unclear. This CDR3 is 13 amino acids long. V lost 5 bases and J 8 bases, leaving 16 bases between the germline ends. CDR1 SQVTM and CDR2 ANQGSEA come from the germline V gene. The DNA for the CDR3 is TGCAGCGTTCTCGGCCAAATGAAGTATGAGCAGTTCTTC. It encodes CSVLGQMKYEQFF.

V and J are TRBV6-1 and TRBJ2-2; D is uncertain. Trimming took 6 bases from V and 6 from J, leaving 8 bases between them. The CDR3 totals 12 residues. Germline V gene data show CDR1 as MNHNS and CDR2 as SASEGT. The CDR3 loop is CASRTDSGELFF. In DNA form, the CDR3 reads TGTGCCAGCAGGACTGACTCCGGGGAGCTGTTTTTT.

This chain joins TRBV2 and TRBJ2-7, with D possibly TRBD2 on 5 matching bases. Trimming shortened V by 11 bases and J by 3 bases, and 20 bases separated the two germline ends. CDR1 is SNHLY, CDR2 FYNNEI, per germline. The CDR3 length is 14 residues. Written as DNA, the CDR3 is TGTGCCTCCATCCCTTTGGGCGACTACTACGAGCAGTACTTC. This gives the protein CASIPLGDYYEQYF.

The sample holds many counts of this clonotype. This chain joins TRBV5-5 and TRBJ1-1; D possibly corresponds to TRBD1 (6 bases). The CDR3 covers 14 residues. Germline V lookup: CDR1 SGHKS, CDR2 YYEKEE (reference sequence). Between the trimmed V and J ends, which lost 4 bases and 2 bases, there was a span of 12 bases. The CDR3 loop reads CASSGGQKNTEAFF. CDR3 bases: TGTGCCAGCAGCGGCGGACAGAAAAACACTGAAGCTTTCTTT.

This clonotype has a count of ten or more. The rearrangement links TRBV6-2 or TRBV6-3 to TRBJ1-5, with no clear D. Germline V gives CDR1 MNHEY, CDR2 SVGEGT. Trimming removed 5 bases from V and 1 base from J, with 18 bases in between. The CDR3 sequence is 17 residues long. CDR3 DNA sequence: TGTGCCAGCAGTCACGATCATACCGGGCCCAGCAATCAGCCCCAGCATTTT. Its protein is CASSHDHTGPSNQPQHF.

This rearrangement joins TRBV25-1 to TRBJ1-3, with D hard to call. This CDR3 spans 12 amino acids. V was cut by 3 bases and J by 2 bases, with 2 bases left in between. Germline assignment: CDR1 MGHDK and CDR2 SYGVNS. CDR3 sequence: CASSDAGNTIYF. The CDR3 DNA sequence: TGTGCCAGCAGTGACGCTGGAAACACCATATATTTT.

This clonotype showed up just a few times. This chain joins TRBV9 and TRBJ1-1; D is possibly TRBD1 (6 bases). The CDR3 is made up of 13 amino acids. CDR1 SGDLS and CDR2 YYNGEE come from the germline V gene. Trimming took 0 bases from V and 6 from J, leaving 9 bases between them. The CDR3 region is CASSVVGAAEAFF. CDR3 nucleotide sequence: TGTGCCAGCAGCGTAGTGGGGGCGGCTGAAGCTTTCTTT. Full variable domain (rest looked up from reference TRBV9 and TRBJ1-1): DSGVTQTPKHLITATGQRVTLRCSPRSGDLSVYWYQQSLDQGLQFLIQYYNGEERAKGNILERFSAQQFPDLHSELNLSSLELGDSALYFCASSVVGAAEAFFGQGTRLTVV.

On this clonotype itself: Relative to the germline gene, one junction end is altered; a read error may explain this. The V and J genes are TRBV5-1 and TRBJ2-1, with D maybe TRBD1 (5 bases). This CDR3 contains 14 residues. Germline V gene lookup returns CDR1 SGHRS and CDR2 YFSETQ. As DNA, the CDR3 is TGCGCCAGCAGCTTGAGAAGGGGCTACACTGAGCAGTTCTTC. The encoded protein is CASSLRRGYTEQFF.

This rearrangement joins TRBV6-5 to TRBJ1-1, with 8 bases that match TRBD1. CDR1 and CDR2 from the germline V gene are MNHEY and SVGAGI. The CDR3 spans 13 residues. V lost 6 bases and J lost 5; bases outside the gene matches: 5. The DNA for the CDR3 is TGTGCCAGCAGGCTACACAGGGGGACTGAAGCTTTCTTT. Residues: CASRLHRGTEAFF.

This clonotype has only a few counts. The chain combines TRBV13 with TRBJ2-1, with TRBD1 identical over 7 bases. Germline V gene sequence: CDR1 PRHDT, CDR2 FYEKMQ (reference sequence). This CDR3 is 11 amino acids long. The V segment lost 3 bases and the J segment 13 bases; nucleotides outside the gene matches: 3. CDR3 nucleotides: TGTGCCAGCAGCTTGACAGGGAACCAGTTCTTC. Protein product: CASSLTGNQFF.

This clonotype was observed a handful of times. The rearrangement links TRBV11-2 to TRBJ2-3, with D maybe TRBD2 (5 bases). The length of the CDR3 is 14 residues. Germline assignment: CDR1 SGHAT and CDR2 FQNNGV. Deletions cut 1 base from V and 4 bases from J, with 9 bases between. The CDR3 here is CASSLGMRADTQYF. As DNA, the CDR3 is TGTGCCAGCAGCTTAGGGATGAGGGCAGATACGCAGTATTTT.

This clonotype has more than one count but fewer than ten. This chain joins TRBV20-1 and TRBJ2-7; D may correspond to TRBD1 or TRBD2 (5 bases each). V lost 1 base and J 2 bases, leaving 9 bases between the germline ends. The CDR3 sequence is 13 residues long. Germline V CDR1 and CDR2: DFQATT, SNEGSKA (reference sequence). The CDR3 sequence: CSARVLGAYEQYF. CDR3 DNA sequence: TGCAGTGCTAGAGTGTTGGGGGCCTACGAGCAGTACTTC.

The chain has TRBV12-3 or TRBV12-4 and TRBJ2-7; 11 nucleotides match TRBD1. Unmatched junction bases numbered 5, after V lost 6 bases and J lost 4 bases. The CDR3 extends over 14 amino acids. The CDR3 loop is CASRPGTGGYEQYF. CDR3 in DNA: TGTGCCAGCAGGCCCGGGACAGGGGGATACGAGCAGTACTTC.

This clonotype turned up a few times. V gene TRBV2 combines with J gene TRBJ2-3; 9 bases are shared with TRBD2. The junction had 4 bases not matched to a gene; V was cut back by 1 base and J by 5 bases. CDR1 is SNHLY, CDR2 FYNNEI, per germline. The CDR3 is 15 residues long. The CDR3 region has the DNA TGTGCCAGCAGTGAAGGGGGACTAGCAATAGATACGCAGTATTTT. As protein: CASSEGGLAIDTQYF.

This clonotype appeared a few times. The V gene is TRBV20-1, the J gene TRBJ1-6, with D perhaps matching TRBD1 (5 bases). Germline V CDR1 and CDR2: DFQATT, SNEGSKA (reference sequence). V lost 7 bases and J 4 bases, leaving 20 bases between the germline ends. The CDR3 consists of 16 residues. The CDR3 DNA reads TGCAGTGGCGAGCTTGAGGGGCAACCATATAATTCACCCCTCCACTTT. Translated, it gives CSGELEGQPYNSPLHF.

This clonotype was seen repeatedly, ten times or more. This chain joins TRBV5-1 and TRBJ2-5, with D perhaps TRBD1 or TRBD2 (5 bases each). The CDR3 is 15 amino acids. V shed 1 base and J shed 2 bases, with 12 bases lying between them. CDR1 is SGHRS and CDR2 is YFSETQ in the germline V gene. The CDR3 is CASSLWGPIQETQYF. CDR3 DNA: TGCGCCAGCAGCTTGTGGGGACCGATACAAGAGACCCAGTACTTC.

This clonotype has only a few counts. The chain uses TRBV14 and TRBJ2-4, with 10 bases aligning to TRBD1. V lost 2 bases to trimming and J lost 5 bases; unmatched junction nucleotides: 9. The V gene's germline CDR1 is SGHDN and CDR2 FVKESK. The CDR3 consists of 17 residues. The CDR3 region has the DNA TGTGCCAGCAGCCAAAGATACCGGGACAGGGGACAAAACATTCAGTACTTC. It encodes CASSQRYRDRGQNIQYF. Combining the CDR3 with reference TRBV14 and TRBJ2-4 gives the whole variable domain EAGVTQFPSHSVIEKGQTVTLRCDPISGHDNLYWYRRVMGKEIKFLLHFVKESKQDESGMPNNRFLAERTGGTYSTLKVQPAELEDSGVYFCASSQRYRDRGQNIQYFGAGTRLSVL.

In its sample, this clonotype was seen many times. This chain uses TRBV5-4 with TRBJ2-3; 10 bases match TRBD2. CDR1 is SGHNT, CDR2 YYREEE, per germline (reference sequence). The CDR3 loop spans 17 amino acids. Trimming took 2 bases from V and 3 from J; bases not matched to a gene: 9. The CDR3: CASSFSSGGAWTDTQYF. CDR3 in DNA: TGTGCCAGCAGCTTCTCGAGCGGGGGGGCCTGGACAGATACGCAGTATTTT.

This clonotype was seen ten or more times. The J gene is TRBJ2-1, the V gene TRBV10-3; D is possibly TRBD2 (5 bases). Trimming left V 6 bases short and J 5 bases short, with 11 bases between. The germline gives CDR1 ENHRY, CDR2 SYGVKD. The CDR3 sequence is 13 residues long. The CDR3 bases are TGTGCCATCAGGATTAGCGTAGACAATGAGCAGTTCTTC. Its translation is CAIRISVDNEQFF.

V usage is TRBV12-3 or TRBV12-4 and J usage is TRBJ1-5; D is undetermined. V was trimmed by 4 bases and J by 0 bases, leaving 10 bases between them. The length of the CDR3 is 15 residues. The CDR3 DNA reads as TGTGCCAGCAGTTCTCGGGTAAATAGCAATCAGCCCCAGCATTTT. It encodes CASSSRVNSNQPQHF.

This clonotype was detected ten times or more. The chain has TRBV6-5 and TRBJ1-2; D is unclear. The CDR3 contains 13 residues. V lost 5 bases and J 2 bases, leaving 9 bases between the germline ends. The V gene's germline CDR1 is MNHEY and CDR2 SVGAGI. In DNA form, the CDR3 reads TGTGCCAGCAGTCCGACACAGAACTATGGCTACACCTTC. It specifies CASSPTQNYGYTF.